This T cell receptor (beta chain) comes out of a study of cytomegalovirus exposure and HLA in healthy donors. Study observations and caveats: Being productive about 87% or about 30% of the time was typical of most TCR beta V segments in an earlier analysis. Most TCR sequences proved rare, with some public TCRs found in many donors. In vitro testing confirmed a few CMV-associated chains as specific for CMV antigens.

Both 60 Vbeta primers and 13 Jbeta primers went into the PCR. Here immunoSEQ multiplex PCR was the method, and the copy in TCRdb shows in-frame clones only, minus some. The sample holds around 110,000 clones; about 70% are singletons and the top ten take about 0.84%. The table lists this clone with a few counts. Its target is not known. Trimming removed 5 bases at V and 5 bases at J, with 18 bases between. The CDR3 spans 15 residues. Per germline, CDR1 SGHDN and CDR2 FVKESK. Material for sequencing was PBMCs. This sequence was found in a boy aged 5 to 17 in good health and CMV-seronegative. The chain has TRBV14 and TRBJ1-2; D perhaps matches TRBD1 (6 bases). CDR3 loop: CASSKRGNREYGYTF. Written as DNA, the CDR3 is TGTGCCAGCAGCAAAAGAGGCAACAGGGAGTATGGCTACACCTTC.